The 16 T cell receptor beta chains below come from one sample, sequenced in a study of blood T cell repertoires in COVID-19. Only in-frame clones appear in the TCRdb table, and some are missing; sequencing was by immunoSEQ multiplex PCR. The sample records 250,000 to 300,000 clones, 70% to 90% being singletons. The sample consisted of peripheral blood. Receptors were obtained from a woman aged 60 to 75 with acute or convalescent COVID-19.

The gene calls are TRBV13 and TRBJ2-7; weak D call: TRBD2 (7 bases). Trimming took off 5 bases at V and 12 bases at J, with 17 bases between the two ends. Germline lookup yields CDR1 PRHDT and CDR2 FYEKMQ (reference sequence). The CDR3 is 12 residues long. The CDR3 is CASSPGGGRSYF. As DNA, the CDR3 is TGTGCCAGCAGCCCTGGGGGGGGGCGTTCGTACTTC. The entire variable domain, with the rest obtained from reference TRBV13 and TRBJ2-7, is as follows: AAGVIQSPRHLIKEKRETATLKCYPIPRHDTVYWYQQGPGQDPQFLISFYEKMQSDKGSIPDRFSAQQFSDYHSELNMSSLELGDSALYFCASSPGGGRSYFGPGTRLTVT.

This clone has just one count. V gene TRBV18 combines with J gene TRBJ2-1; TRBD2 matches 7 bases. V lost 3 bases and J lost 8; bases outside the gene matches: 10. Germline CDR1 KGHSH, CDR2 LQKENI. This CDR3 is built from 15 residues. The DNA of the CDR3 is TGTGCCAGCTCACCGAGTGGGAGGGTGGTAGATGAGCAGTTCTTC. It encodes CASSPSGRVVDEQFF.

The CDR3 DNA reads as TGTGCCAGCAGCCTTGACAGGGGATACCAGCATTTT. Residues: CASSLDRGYQHF. The chain joins TRBV7-8 to TRBJ1-5, with 8 bases fitting TRBD1. J gave up 12 bases and V 5 bases, and 6 bases lay outside the gene matches. CDR1 and CDR2 from the germline V gene are SGHVS and FQNEAQ. The length of the CDR3 is 12 residues. Full variable domain (remainder filled in from reference TRBV7-8 and TRBJ1-5): GAGVSQSPRYKVAKRGQDVALRCDPISGHVSLFWYQQALGQGPEFLTYFQNEAQLDKSGLPSDRFFAERPEGSVSTLKIQRTQQEDSAVYLCASSLDRGYQHFGDGTRLSIL.

The V and J genes are TRBV19 and TRBJ2-7; D call uncertain. The CDR3 consists of 14 residues. Germline V gives CDR1 LNHDA, CDR2 SQIVND (reference sequence). With 3 bases removed from V and 6 bases from J, the gap between germline ends came to 15 bases. CDR3 in amino acids: CASSIAGWPGEQYF. Written as DNA, the CDR3 is TGTGCCAGTAGTATTGCCGGATGGCCGGGCGAGCAGTACTTC.

V is TRBV5-4 and J is TRBJ1-2; a possible D gene is TRBD1 (6 bases). The CDR3 runs 13 residues. Germline V CDR1 and CDR2: SGHNT, YYREEE (reference sequence). Trimming shortened V by 4 bases and J by 4 bases, and 11 bases separated the two germline ends. The CDR3 region has the DNA TGTGCCAGCAGCCGGAAACAGGGCTATGGCTACACCTTC. As protein: CASSRKQGYGYTF.

This chain joins TRBV6-2 or TRBV6-3 and TRBJ1-2, with D uncertain. The V end was cut by 5 bases, the J end by 2 bases, with 9 bases between. The CDR3 length is 13 residues. In germline, CDR1 is MNHEY, CDR2 SVGEGT. The DNA of the CDR3 is TGTGCCAGCAGTCTTATAGAGAACTATGGCTACACCTTC. Amino acids: CASSLIENYGYTF.

This clone was detected only once. The J gene is TRBJ2-2, the V gene TRBV18; maybe TRBD1 (5 bases). V lost 2 bases to trimming and J lost 4 bases, with 14 bases between them. Per germline, CDR1 KGHSH and CDR2 LQKENI. CDR3 length equals 16 residues. CDR3 region: CASSPKRGVGTGELFF. In DNA, the CDR3 is TGTGCCAGCTCACCAAAAAGGGGCGTCGGCACCGGGGAGCTGTTTTTT.

The chain combines TRBV27 with TRBJ2-3; tentative D call: TRBD1 (5 bases). Trimming pared 0 bases from V and 0 bases from J, leaving 13 bases between. This CDR3 spans 17 amino acids. Germline V gives CDR1 MNHEY, CDR2 SMNVEV (reference sequence). Here the CDR3 DNA reads TGTGCCAGCAGTTTATCTCCGCAGGGAACTAGCACAGATACGCAGTATTTT. Protein product: CASSLSPQGTSTDTQYF.

This rearrangement joins TRBV18 to TRBJ2-3; 8 positions match TRBD2. Germline assignment: CDR1 KGHSH and CDR2 LQKENI. The junction had 6 bases not matched to a gene; V was cut back by 1 base and J by 0 bases. The CDR3 runs 17 residues. The DNA of the CDR3 is TGTGCCAGCTCACCACAGAATCTAGCGGGTAGCACAGATACGCAGTATTTT. Translating gives CASSPQNLAGSTDTQYF.

The chain employs TRBV5-6 and TRBJ2-5, with 9 nucleotides matching TRBD2. The ends lost 4 bases at V and 3 bases at J; junction bases unmatched: 7. The CDR3 length is 15 residues. Germline-derived CDR1 and CDR2 are SGHDT and YYEEEE. The DNA for the CDR3 is TGTGCCAGCAGCCTTAGCGGGAGAGGGGAAGAGACCCAGTACTTC. This gives the protein CASSLSGRGEETQYF. Variable domain in full (rest from reference TRBV5-6 and TRBJ2-5): DAGVTQSPTHLIKTRGQQVTLRCSPKSGHDTVSWYQQALGQGPQFIFQYYEEEERQRGNFPDRFSGHQFPNYSSELNVNALLLGDSALYLCASSLSGRGEETQYFGPGTRLLVL.

The chain is built from TRBV5-1 and TRBJ2-5; 15 bases match TRBD2. This CDR3 is built from 19 residues. The V gene's germline CDR1 is SGHRS and CDR2 YFSETQ. V shed 3 bases and J 1 base; nucleotides not matched to a gene: 10. This CDR3 reads CASSWGLAGGSGPQETQYF. The CDR3 region has the DNA TGCGCCAGCAGCTGGGGACTAGCGGGGGGATCGGGTCCCCAAGAGACCCAGTACTTC.

The chain recombines TRBV3-1 (or the pseudogene TRBV3-2) with TRBJ2-7, with 7 bases fitting TRBD1. CDR3 length: 14 amino acids. J lost 9 bases, V lost 4 bases, and 12 bases had no gene match. CDR1 is LGHDT, CDR2 YNNKEL, per germline (reference sequence). The CDR3 bases are TGTGCCAGCAGCCCCGATGTGACAGGGAGTGCGCAGTACTTC. Encoded protein: CASSPDVTGSAQYF.

This sequence joins TRBV19 and TRBJ1-6; 7 nucleotides line up with TRBD1. Per germline, CDR1 LNHDA and CDR2 SQIVND (reference sequence). V shed 4 bases, J shed 6 bases, and the junction held 6 bases outside the gene matches. CDR3 length: 15 amino acids. The DNA of the CDR3 is TGTGCCAGTAGTAGGGAACAGGGGAGTAATTCACCCCTCCACTTT. Its protein is CASSREQGSNSPLHF.

This clone was observed once. V gene TRBV28 combines with J gene TRBJ2-1; TRBD2 matches 11 bases. J gave up 5 bases and V 3 bases, and 9 bases lay outside the gene matches. The CDR3 loop spans 17 amino acids. The germline V gene encodes CDR1 MDHEN and CDR2 SYDVKM. The CDR3 bases are TGTGCCAGCAGTTTTAGCGGGAGGGGACTGATAAACAATGAGCAGTTCTTC. Protein product: CASSFSGRGLINNEQFF.

In DNA form, the CDR3 reads TGTGCCAGCATGAACCAAGGACTTGCGGGAGAGACCCAGTACTTC. Encoded protein: CASMNQGLAGETQYF. The chain uses TRBV2 and TRBJ2-5; the D gene is possibly TRBD2 (5 bases). CDR3 length equals 15 residues. V lost 7 bases, J lost 4 bases, and 19 bases lay in between. Germline lookup yields CDR1 SNHLY and CDR2 FYNNEI.

This clone was counted once. The chain uses TRBV11-2 and TRBJ2-7; D gene uncertain. The CDR3 runs to 10 residues. Germline assignment: CDR1 SGHAT and CDR2 FQNNGV. The V end lost 5 bases, the J end lost 7 bases, and 6 bases lay between the germline ends. The CDR3, as DNA: TGTGCCAGCAGCGGTCAGGAGCAGTACTTC. Translated: CASSGQEQYF.